These 13 T cell receptor beta chains were sequenced from one sample in a study of blood T cell repertoires in COVID-19. The method was immunoSEQ multiplex PCR; TCRdb's version includes in-frame clones alone and lacks a portion of them. The sample carries roughly 150,000 clones, over 80% recorded once. Sample: PBMCs or T cells enriched from blood (not recorded which). The receptors were gathered from a man between 70 and 80 years old who had been exposed to COVID-19.

V is TRBV7-8 and J is TRBJ2-2; D perhaps matches TRBD1 (6 bases). Germline assignment: CDR1 SGHVS and CDR2 FQNEAQ. The V and J ends lost 5 bases and 2 bases respectively, with 18 bases between them. The CDR3 contains 17 residues. The CDR3 spells CASSPRQGSLNTGELFF. The CDR3 bases are TGTGCCAGCAGCCCTCGTCAGGGGAGCCTAAACACCGGGGAGCTGTTTTTT.

This clone was counted only a few times. This chain joins TRBV4-3 and TRBJ1-4; D possibly corresponds to TRBD1 (5 bases). V lost 4 bases, J lost 2 bases, and 8 bases lay in between. CDR1 LGHNA and CDR2 YSLEER come from the germline V gene. The CDR3 has 14 amino acids. The CDR3 DNA sequence: TGCGCCAGCAGCCTGACAGCCACTAATGAAAAACTGTTTTTT. Protein sequence: CASSLTATNEKLFF.

This clone showed up just a few times. V gene TRBV7-8 combines with J gene TRBJ1-1, with D hard to call. Germline-derived CDR1 and CDR2 are SGHVS and FQNEAQ. Trimming took off 6 bases at V and 3 bases at J, with 11 bases between the two ends. The CDR3 length is 13 residues. This chain's CDR3 is CASSNLRDTEAFF. As DNA, the CDR3 is TGTGCCAGCAGTAACCTAAGAGACACTGAAGCTTTCTTT.

V and J are TRBV7-2 and TRBJ2-1; D is perhaps TRBD2 (5 bases). Trimming cost V 2 bases and J 9 bases, with 11 bases left between them. CDR3 length: 13 residues. Germline values: CDR1 SGHTA, CDR2 FQGNSA. CDR3 residues: CASSLTGVGEQFF. In nucleotides, the CDR3 is TGTGCCAGCAGCTTAACCGGGGTTGGTGAGCAGTTCTTC.

This rearrangement joins TRBV5-8 to TRBJ2-3; TRBD2 matches at 9 bases. Germline V gene data show CDR1 as SGHTS and CDR2 as YDEGEE. The CDR3 extends over 18 amino acids. V was clipped by 3 bases and J by 0 bases; unmatched bases: 11. CDR3 amino acids: CASSSSLLAGLSTDTQYF. In DNA form, the CDR3 reads TGTGCCAGCAGCTCCTCCCTTCTAGCGGGACTAAGCACAGATACGCAGTATTTT. Based on the CDR3 plus reference TRBV5-8 and TRBJ2-3, the full variable domain is EAGVTQSPTHLIKTRGQQATLRCSPISGHTSVYWYQQALGLGLQFLLWYDEGEERNRGNFPPRFSGRQFPNYSSELNVNALELEDSALYLCASSSSLLAGLSTDTQYFGPGTRLTVL.

This clone has ten or more counts. The V call is TRBV6-5, the J call TRBJ1-6; no clear D gene. V lost 0 bases to trimming and J lost 7 bases, with 10 bases between them. Germline V gene lookup returns CDR1 MNHEY and CDR2 SVGAGI. The CDR3 totals 15 residues. The CDR3 DNA follows: TGTGCCAGCAGTTACTCGAGGGAAAAGAATTCACCCCTCCACTTT. Amino acid sequence: CASSYSREKNSPLHF.

The V gene is TRBV19, the J gene TRBJ1-1; D may be TRBD1 (5 bases). There are 15 residues in the CDR3. The V gene's germline CDR1 is LNHDA and CDR2 SQIVND (reference sequence). The V end lost 1 base, the J end lost 1 base, and 10 bases lay between the germline ends. The CDR3: CASSIVGRENTEAFF. CDR3 nucleotide sequence: TGTGCCAGTAGTATAGTGGGCAGGGAGAACACTGAAGCTTTCTTT.

V and J are TRBV27 and TRBJ2-1, with TRBD2 identical over 14 bases. This CDR3 has 15 amino acids. The trim removed 5 bases at V and 9 bases at J, leaving 6 bases unmatched. Germline CDR1 MNHEY, CDR2 SMNVEV (reference sequence). The CDR3 DNA reads as TGTGCCAGCAGTACTAGACTAGCGGGGGGGGCTGAGCAGTTCTTC. Protein product: CASSTRLAGGAEQFF.

This clone has only a few counts. The V call is TRBV5-1, the J call TRBJ1-1; perhaps TRBD1 as D (5 bases). The CDR3 runs to 15 residues. CDR1 and CDR2 (germline): SGHRS, YFSETQ. With 0 bases removed from V and 1 base from J, the gap between germline ends came to 10 bases. The CDR3 loop reads CASSLVLTGNTEAFF. The CDR3 bases are TGCGCCAGCAGCTTGGTGCTTACAGGGAACACTGAAGCTTTCTTT.

This rearrangement joins TRBV28 to TRBJ2-7; D perhaps matches TRBD2 (6 bases). CDR3 length equals 12 residues. Looked up from germline, CDR1 is MDHEN and CDR2 is SYDVKM. Trimming cost V 7 bases and J 4 bases, with 11 bases left between them. Written as DNA, the CDR3 is TGTGCCAGCAAGGAGGGGACTTACGAGCAGTACTTC. Translation gives CASKEGTYEQYF.

The V call is TRBV11-2, the J call TRBJ1-2, with D possibly matching TRBD1 (5 bases). The V and J ends lost 1 base and 3 bases respectively, with 12 bases between them. Per the germline V gene, CDR1 is SGHAT and CDR2 is FQNNGV. The CDR3 is made up of 15 amino acids. This CDR3 reads CASSLASPGDYGYTF. The CDR3 nucleotides are TGTGCCAGCAGCTTAGCCTCCCCGGGGGACTATGGCTACACCTTC. The full variable domain, completed using reference TRBV11-2 and TRBJ1-2, is EAGVAQSPRYKIIEKRQSVAFWCNPISGHATLYWYQQILGQGPKLLIQFQNNGVVDDSQLPKDRFSAERLKGVDSTLKIQPAKLEDSAVYLCASSLASPGDYGYTFGSGTRLTVV.

The chain uses TRBV5-4 and TRBJ1-4, with TRBD1 as a possible D gene (6 bases). The germline gives CDR1 SGHNT, CDR2 YYREEE (reference sequence). V was clipped by 9 bases and J by 5 bases, with 17 bases between them. The CDR3 is 14 amino acids. CDR3 in amino acids: CATKTGGQNEKLFF. The CDR3 DNA is TGTGCCACCAAGACGGGGGGGCAAAATGAAAAACTGTTTTTT.

The V gene is TRBV15, the J gene TRBJ2-1, with 11 bases aligning to TRBD2. The CDR3 covers 18 residues. CDR1 and CDR2 from the germline V gene are LNHNV and YYDKDF (reference sequence). J lost 0 bases, V lost 7 bases, and 11 bases had no gene match. The CDR3 bases are TGTGCCACCACCCCAGGGACTAGCGGAACCAGCTCCTACAATGAGCAGTTCTTC. Its protein product is CATTPGTSGTSSYNEQFF.